These T cell receptor beta chains were read from a single sample in a study of control samples from healthy donors and cancer patients. The data were produced by immunoSEQ multiplex PCR, yet TCRdb's version contains in-frame clones alone and is incomplete. The repertoire has 45,000 to 60,000 clones, around 94% of them found once; the top ten carry less than 4%. Sequencing used blood. The receptors derive from a man aged 25-45 years in good health. CDR3s include the opening cysteine and the closing phenylalanine or tryptophan. A D gene is named only where the DNA matches it firmly. Rows may omit the clone size; those that give it use once, few, many or a size class.

j_gene: TRBJ1-2; abundance: .; v_gene: TRBV4-2; d_gene: .; CDR3aa: CASSPERSSANYGYTF; CDR3nt: TGTGCCAGCAGCCCCGAACGGTCTTCAGCTAACTATGGCTACACCTTC
j_gene: TRBJ2-7; abundance: .; v_gene: TRBV6-5; d_gene: TRBD2; CDR3aa: CASRSGLAGFNEQYF; CDR3nt: TGTGCCAGCAGGTCAGGACTAGCGGGTTTCAACGAGCAGTACTTC
j_gene: TRBJ2-7; abundance: .; v_gene: TRBV7-2; d_gene: .; CDR3aa: CASSWRGRSDYEQYF; CDR3nt: TGTGCCAGCAGCTGGCGGGGCCGCTCGGACTACGAGCAGTACTTC
j_gene: TRBJ2-5; abundance: .; v_gene: TRBV10-3; d_gene: .; CDR3aa: CAISMDRKETQYF; CDR3nt: TGTGCCATCAGTATGGATCGAAAAGAGACCCAGTACTTC
j_gene: TRBJ2-3; abundance: .; v_gene: TRBV5-1; d_gene: .; CDR3aa: CASSLRQQTDTQYF; CDR3nt: TGCGCCAGCAGCTTGCGACAGCAAACGGATACGCAGTATTTT
j_gene: TRBJ2-2; abundance: .; v_gene: TRBV30; d_gene: .; CDR3aa: CAWSVIRNTGELFF; CDR3nt: TGTGCCTGGAGTGTTATCAGGAACACCGGGGAGCTGTTTTTT
j_gene: TRBJ2-1; abundance: .; v_gene: TRBV27; d_gene: TRBD2; CDR3aa: CASSLLASGMGNEQFF; CDR3nt: TGTGCCAGCAGTTTACTTGCTAGCGGGATGGGCAATGAGCAGTTCTTC
j_gene: TRBJ2-4; abundance: .; v_gene: TRBV18; d_gene: .; CDR3aa: CASSPNKLAKNIQYF; CDR3nt: TGTGCCAGCTCACCCAATAAACTAGCCAAAAACATTCAGTACTTC
j_gene: TRBJ1-1; abundance: .; v_gene: TRBV9; d_gene: .; CDR3aa: CASSEGGLNTEAFF; CDR3nt: TGTGCCAGCAGCGAGGGGGGGCTAAACACTGAAGCTTTCTTT
j_gene: TRBJ1-4; abundance: once; v_gene: TRBV4-3; d_gene: TRBD1; CDR3aa: CASSPDRGPNEKLFF; CDR3nt: TGCGCCAGCAGCCCAGACAGGGGACCTAATGAAAAACTGTTTTTT
j_gene: TRBJ1-2; abundance: .; v_gene: TRBV10-3; d_gene: .; CDR3aa: CAISPQSYGYTF; CDR3nt: TGTGCCATCAGCCCCCAATCCTATGGCTACACCTTC
j_gene: TRBJ2-7; abundance: .; v_gene: TRBV4-2; d_gene: .; CDR3aa: CASSQESQRTYEQYF; CDR3nt: TGTGCCAGCAGCCAAGAAAGCCAGAGGACCTACGAGCAGTACTTC
j_gene: TRBJ2-3; abundance: .; v_gene: TRBV27; d_gene: TRBD1; CDR3aa: CASSLVQGVTDTQYF; CDR3nt: TGTGCCAGCAGTTTAGTGCAGGGGGTCACAGATACGCAGTATTTT
j_gene: TRBJ2-3; abundance: .; v_gene: TRBV7-2; d_gene: TRBD2; CDR3aa: CATCAGLARTDTQYF; CDR3nt: TGTGCCACCTGTGCGGGACTAGCGAGGACAGATACGCAGTATTTT
j_gene: TRBJ2-7; abundance: .; v_gene: TRBV27; d_gene: TRBD1; CDR3aa: CASSLPTGAGYEQYF; CDR3nt: TGTGCCAGCAGTTTGCCGACAGGGGCGGGCTACGAGCAGTACTTC
j_gene: TRBJ1-3; abundance: .; v_gene: TRBV5-1; d_gene: .; CDR3aa: CASSLGSFVGNTIYF; CDR3nt: TGCGCCAGCAGCTTGGGGTCATTCGTTGGAAACACCATATATTTT
j_gene: TRBJ1-3; abundance: .; v_gene: TRBV19; d_gene: .; CDR3aa: CASSPMGGGPTGNTIYF; CDR3nt: TGTGCCTCCTCACCAATGGGCGGGGGACCTACTGGAAACACCATATATTTT
j_gene: TRBJ2-4; abundance: .; v_gene: TRBV21-1; d_gene: .; CDR3aa: CASRRGGAKNIQYF; CDR3nt: TGTGCCAGCAGACGAGGGGGGGCCAAAAACATTCAGTACTTC
j_gene: TRBJ2-3; abundance: .; v_gene: TRBV29-1; d_gene: .; CDR3aa: CSVARSAESTDTQYF; CDR3nt: TGCAGCGTTGCGCGATCCGCGGAGAGCACAGATACGCAGTATTTT
j_gene: TRBJ2-1; abundance: once; v_gene: TRBV19; d_gene: TRBD2; CDR3aa: CASSTLLPSGANEQFF; CDR3nt: TGTGCCAGTAGTACTCTCCTACCTAGCGGGGCCAATGAGCAGTTCTTC
j_gene: TRBJ1-1; abundance: .; v_gene: TRBV3-1/TRBV3-2; d_gene: TRBD1; CDR3aa: CASSGWGTENTEAFF; CDR3nt: TGTGCCAGCAGCGGATGGGGGACAGAGAACACTGAAGCTTTCTTT
j_gene: TRBJ1-5; abundance: .; v_gene: TRBV3-1/TRBV3-2; d_gene: .; CDR3aa: CANPNLHSNQPQHF; CDR3nt: TGTGCCAACCCCAATCTGCACAGCAATCAGCCCCAGCATTTT
j_gene: TRBJ1-6; abundance: .; v_gene: TRBV15; d_gene: .; CDR3aa: CATSRSRGQSNSPLHF; CDR3nt: TGTGCCACCAGCAGAAGCCGAGGACAGAGTAATTCACCCCTCCACTTT
j_gene: TRBJ2-2; abundance: .; v_gene: TRBV7-2; d_gene: .; CDR3aa: CASSVPTSTSWVRELFF; CDR3nt: TGTGCCAGCAGCGTGCCAACTAGTACCTCCTGGGTCAGGGAGCTGTTTTTT
j_gene: TRBJ1-2; abundance: .; v_gene: TRBV9; d_gene: TRBD1; CDR3aa: CASSYDRANYGYTF; CDR3nt: TGTGCCAGCAGCTATGACAGGGCTAACTATGGCTACACCTTC
j_gene: TRBJ1-4; abundance: .; v_gene: TRBV4-2; d_gene: TRBD1; CDR3aa: CASSPGQGNNEKLFF; CDR3nt: TGTGCCAGCAGCCCCGGACAGGGGAATAATGAAAAACTGTTTTTT
j_gene: TRBJ2-7; abundance: .; v_gene: TRBV9; d_gene: .; CDR3aa: CASSVEAGPSYEQYF; CDR3nt: TGTGCCAGCAGCGTAGAGGCGGGACCGAGCTACGAGCAGTACTTC
j_gene: TRBJ2-3; abundance: .; v_gene: TRBV5-4; d_gene: .; CDR3aa: CASSLRISGTDTQYF; CDR3nt: TGTGCCAGCAGCTTACGTATCTCCGGCACAGATACGCAGTATTTT
j_gene: TRBJ1-4; abundance: once; v_gene: TRBV18; d_gene: .; CDR3aa: CASSPQGDADLNEKLFF; CDR3nt: TGTGCCAGCTCACCACAAGGGGATGCGGACCTTAATGAAAAACTGTTTTTT
j_gene: TRBJ2-7; abundance: .; v_gene: TRBV10-2; d_gene: .; CDR3aa: CATISLLTYEQYF; CDR3nt: TGCGCCACCATAAGCCTGCTTACCTACGAGCAGTACTTC
j_gene: TRBJ2-5; abundance: .; v_gene: TRBV5-1; d_gene: .; CDR3aa: CASSSPRGGPETQYF; CDR3nt: TGCGCCAGCAGCTCCCCGAGGGGGGGGCCAGAGACCCAGTACTTC
j_gene: TRBJ1-1; abundance: .; v_gene: TRBV5-6; d_gene: TRBD1; CDR3aa: CASSSGQPVNTEAFF; CDR3nt: TGTGCCAGCAGCTCGGGACAGCCCGTGAACACTGAAGCTTTCTTT
j_gene: TRBJ1-3; abundance: .; v_gene: TRBV7-3; d_gene: TRBD1; CDR3aa: CASSPGTVSGNTIYF; CDR3nt: TGTGCCAGCAGCCCCGGGACAGTCTCTGGAAACACCATATATTTT
j_gene: TRBJ1-2; abundance: .; v_gene: TRBV7-9; d_gene: .; CDR3aa: CASSLAVTDYGYTF; CDR3nt: TGTGCCAGCAGCTTAGCGGTGACGGACTATGGCTACACCTTC
j_gene: TRBJ2-1; abundance: .; v_gene: TRBV9; d_gene: .; CDR3aa: CASSVDDLSGYNEQFF; CDR3nt: TGTGCCAGCAGCGTAGACGACTTATCAGGGTACAATGAGCAGTTCTTC
j_gene: TRBJ2-2; abundance: once; v_gene: TRBV29-1; d_gene: TRBD2; CDR3aa: CSVVTSEINANTGELFF; CDR3nt: TGCAGCGTTGTTACTAGCGAGATTAACGCGAACACCGGGGAGCTGTTTTTT
j_gene: TRBJ1-4; abundance: .; v_gene: TRBV7-2; d_gene: .; CDR3aa: CASSQDRRNEKLFF; CDR3nt: TGTGCCAGCAGCCAGGACAGACGAAATGAAAAACTGTTTTTT
j_gene: TRBJ1-6; abundance: .; v_gene: TRBV4-3; d_gene: .; CDR3aa: CASSQAGFSSPLHF; CDR3nt: TGCGCCAGCAGCCAAGCGGGGTTTAGTTCACCCCTCCACTTT
j_gene: TRBJ1-5; abundance: .; v_gene: TRBV28; d_gene: TRBD1; CDR3aa: CASSYGQGGRSNQPQHF; CDR3nt: TGTGCCAGCAGTTACGGACAGGGAGGACGAAGCAATCAGCCCCAGCATTTT
j_gene: TRBJ2-1; abundance: .; v_gene: TRBV9; d_gene: TRBD1; CDR3aa: CASRGQGLYNEQFF; CDR3nt: TGTGCCAGCAGAGGACAGGGCCTCTACAATGAGCAGTTCTTC
j_gene: TRBJ1-5; abundance: .; v_gene: TRBV4-3; d_gene: .; CDR3aa: CASSPRGGQPQHF; CDR3nt: TGCGCCAGCAGCCCTAGAGGGGGTCAGCCCCAGCATTTT
j_gene: TRBJ1-2; abundance: .; v_gene: TRBV28; d_gene: TRBD1; CDR3aa: CASSVTGGAGANGYTF; CDR3nt: TGTGCCAGCAGTGTAACAGGGGGCGCAGGGGCTAATGGCTACACCTTC
j_gene: TRBJ1-5; abundance: .; v_gene: TRBV6-4; d_gene: .; CDR3aa: CASSDSSNQPQHF; CDR3nt: TGTGCCAGCAGTGACTCGAGCAATCAGCCCCAGCATTTT
j_gene: TRBJ2-7; abundance: .; v_gene: TRBV6-2/TRBV6-3; d_gene: TRBD1; CDR3aa: CASSYSQGTYEQYF; CDR3nt: TGTGCCAGCAGTTATTCACAGGGGACCTACGAGCAGTACTTC
j_gene: TRBJ1-4; abundance: .; v_gene: TRBV30; d_gene: .; CDR3aa: CAWSSGGAGKTNEKLFF; CDR3nt: TGTGCCTGGAGTTCGGGGGGCGCGGGGAAAACTAATGAAAAACTGTTTTTT
j_gene: TRBJ2-6; abundance: .; v_gene: TRBV29-1; d_gene: .; CDR3aa: CSVEGQLYSGANVLTF; CDR3nt: TGCAGCGTTGAAGGACAGCTCTACTCTGGGGCCAACGTCCTGACTTTC
j_gene: TRBJ2-1; abundance: .; v_gene: TRBV6-5; d_gene: TRBD1; CDR3aa: CASSYSGTGSRNEQFF; CDR3nt: TGTGCCAGCAGTTACTCCGGGACAGGGAGTAGGAATGAGCAGTTCTTC